This entry describes one T cell receptor beta chain. Its antigen remains unknown. Amplified material comprised TCR beta CDR3 regions derived from RNA transcripts. Second-round multiplex PCR followed a first-round RT-PCR using HTBI primers. MiXCR, applied by TCRdb to the multiplex PCR reads, yields one record per CDR3 protein. Of roughly 160,000 distinct CDR3 sequences detected, under 45% appear once; the ten largest clones hold roughly 8.9%. The sample is drawn from a study of Graves' ophthalmopathy and Graves' hyperthyroidism. Study summary: Peripheral blood was collected at initial diagnosis, before any treatment. General study points: Blood repertoires reportedly contained most expanded thyroid clonotypes above 0.001 frequency. The model flagged ophthalmopathy progression at more than 70% sensitivity and 72.22% specificity.

The diagnosis was founded upon clinical symptoms, serum thyroxine, TRAb, thyroid ultrasound and orbital computed tomography. There are 15 residues in the CDR3. Germline values: CDR1 MNHEY, CDR2 SMNVEV (reference sequence). Trimming stripped 5 bases from V and 4 bases from J, with 17 bases between. This TCR came from a man aged 25-45 years with Graves' ophthalmopathy. The sequencing input was peripheral blood. This rearrangement joins TRBV27 to TRBJ1-1; D remains ambiguous. The CDR3 DNA reads as TGTGCCAGCAGTCCCCAGAGGAGGCCGGGCACTGAAGCTTTCTTT. As protein: CASSPQRRPGTEAFF.